The entry below describes one T cell receptor beta chain. These data come from a study of blood T cell repertoires in COVID-19. Germline V lookup: CDR1 SGHTA, CDR2 FQGNSA. This CDR3 comprises 15 residues. The V and J ends lost 1 base and 4 bases, in that order; junction bases with no gene match: 4. Sequencing was performed with immunoSEQ multiplex PCR; in TCRdb, only in-frame clones are kept and a portion is missing. Among fewer than 200,000 clones, around two thirds were seen once, and the ten largest hold around 2.9%. The TCR comes from a woman older than 75 with acute or convalescent COVID-19. The chain combines TRBV7-2 with TRBJ2-1; 7 bases map to TRBD2. The sample taken for sequencing was peripheral blood. Here the CDR3 reads CASSLEASGYNEQFF. The CDR3 DNA is TGTGCCAGCAGCTTAGAGGCTAGCGGATACAATGAGCAGTTCTTC.